The next 17 T cell receptor beta chains were all read from a single sample in a study of spatial heterogeneity in lung cancer. TCRdb recomputed calls from the 5' RACE reads with MiXCR, one row per CDR3 protein. The sample includes about 52,000 distinct CDR3 sequences, 6% to 8.5% of them seen just once. Time point described: blood at routine non-recurrence follow-up after resection. Sequencing of whole RNA from tumor, nontumor lung or frozen PBMC involved no sorting. Sequenced material: PBMCs, taken at follow-up. These receptors originate from a female donor with early-stage non-small cell lung cancer.

This clonotype was counted between two and nine times. V and J are TRBV6-5 and TRBJ1-2; 8 bases map to TRBD1. The CDR3 sequence is 13 residues long. V was pared by 6 bases and J by 10 bases, with 10 bases of the junction left unmatched. The V gene's germline CDR1 is MNHEY and CDR2 SVGAGI. The CDR3 loop is CASSSDRGGVYTF. The CDR3 DNA sequence: TGTGCCAGCAGCTCTGACAGGGGAGGTGTCTACACCTTC.

This clonotype was found once. This chain connects TRBV20-1 to TRBJ1-2, with D possibly TRBD1 on 5 matching bases. Germline V lookup: CDR1 DFQATT, CDR2 SNEGSKA (reference sequence). V was trimmed by 5 bases and J by 4 bases, leaving 20 bases between them. The CDR3 covers 15 residues. The CDR3 DNA reads TGCAGTGCTGGCATTGGGGGAGGGCACGGCTATGGCTACACCTTC. Its translation is CSAGIGGGHGYGYTF.

This chain joins TRBV20-1 and TRBJ2-7; D is possibly TRBD2 (5 bases). Trimming took off 6 bases at V and 5 bases at J, with 17 bases between the two ends. CDR1 is DFQATT and CDR2 is SNEGSKA in the germline V gene (reference sequence). CDR3 size: 13 residues. The CDR3 nucleotides are TGCAGTGCCCCCCGGCTAGCAGGCCACGAGCAGTACTTC. As protein: CSAPRLAGHEQYF.

This clonotype has a handful of counts. The chain has TRBV7-2 and TRBJ2-3; TRBD2 is a possible D gene (5 bases). V lost 3 bases to trimming and J lost 2 bases, with 12 bases between them. Germline assignment: CDR1 SGHTA and CDR2 FQGNSA. The CDR3 sequence is 15 residues long. The CDR3 bases are TGTGCCAGCAGCTTGATTGGACTTCACACAGATACGCAGTATTTT. It yields the protein CASSLIGLHTDTQYF.

Many counts were recorded for this clonotype. The gene calls are TRBV14 and TRBJ2-7; D is perhaps TRBD1 (6 bases). The CDR3 covers 15 residues. The germline V gene encodes CDR1 SGHDN and CDR2 FVKESK. V lost 6 bases to trimming and J lost 2 bases, with 17 bases between them. The chain's CDR3 is CASSQLTGPTYEQYF. CDR3 DNA sequence: TGTGCCAGCAGTCAACTGACAGGCCCAACCTACGAGCAGTACTTC.

V gene TRBV4-1 combines with J gene TRBJ2-2, with 11 bases fitting TRBD2. The V gene's germline CDR1 is MGHRA and CDR2 YSYEKL. The CDR3 covers 16 residues. V gave up 7 bases and J gave up 4 bases; unmatched junction bases: 8. The CDR3 region has the DNA TGCGCCAGCAATTATCCGGGACTAGCGGCCACCGGGGAGCTGTTTTTT. It codes for CASNYPGLAATGELFF.

This clonotype showed up just a few times. The chain uses TRBV5-1 and TRBJ2-7; perhaps TRBD1 as D (6 bases). This CDR3 spans 14 amino acids. Germline V gene data show CDR1 as SGHRS and CDR2 as YFSETQ. Between the trimmed V and J ends, which lost 4 bases and 4 bases, there was a span of 15 bases. The CDR3 nucleotides are TGCGCCAGCAGCGCTGCCGGGACACAATACGAGCAGTACTTC. Translating gives CASSAAGTQYEQYF.

This clonotype was detected many times. The chain uses TRBV20-1 and TRBJ2-7, with 7 bases aligning to TRBD2. The germline gives CDR1 DFQATT, CDR2 SNEGSKA (reference sequence). V gave up 3 bases and J gave up 5 bases; unmatched junction bases: 1. CDR3 length equals 11 residues. The chain's CDR3 is CSASGTNEQYF. The CDR3 DNA sequence: TGCAGTGCTAGTGGGACTAACGAGCAGTACTTC.

CDR3 in DNA: TGTGCCAGCAGCTTCGGCCCCGGGGCCAACACCGGGGAGCTGTTTTTT. It specifies CASSFGPGANTGELFF. The V call is TRBV11-1, the J call TRBJ2-2; TRBD1 or TRBD2 may be the D gene (5 bases each). The CDR3 is 16 residues long. Germline CDR1 reads SGHAT; CDR2 reads FQDESV (reference sequence). V was cut by 3 bases and J by 2 bases, with 13 bases left in between. Supplemented by reference TRBV11-1 and TRBJ2-2, the full variable domain reads EAEVAQSPRYKITEKSQAVAFWCDPISGHATLYWYRQILGQGPELLVQFQDESVVDDSQLPKDRFSAERLKGVDSTLKIQPAELGDSAMYLCASSFGPGANTGELFFGEGSRLTVL.

This clonotype was picked up a small number of times. The chain joins TRBV6-2 or TRBV6-3 to TRBJ2-7, with 9 bases fitting TRBD2. V was clipped by 5 bases and J by 4 bases; unmatched bases: 9. The CDR3 sequence is 15 residues long. Looked up from germline, CDR1 is MNHEY and CDR2 is SVGEGT. For the CDR3, the DNA is TGTGCCAGCAGTACCATGCGGGGGGGCCGGTACGAGCAGTACTTC. Translating gives CASSTMRGGRYEQYF.

This clonotype was counted ten times or more. The J gene is TRBJ1-1, the V gene TRBV4-3; D is perhaps TRBD1 (6 bases). CDR3 length: 17 amino acids. Germline V gene lookup returns CDR1 LGHNA and CDR2 YSLEER. V gave up 4 bases and J gave up 0 bases, with 18 bases separating them. The chain's CDR3 is CASSLRQVLAVNTEAFF. The CDR3, as DNA: TGCGCCAGCAGCCTTCGACAGGTCCTGGCCGTGAACACTGAAGCTTTCTTT.

Turning to this clonotype: Just one base apart from a much larger clone, this may be a read error. This chain links TRBV2 with TRBJ1-1; no reliable D call. Germline values: CDR1 SNHLY, CDR2 FYNNEI. The CDR3 sequence is 11 residues long. CDR3 sequence: CASRGNTGAFF. The CDR3, as DNA: TGTGCCAGCAGAGGGAACACTGGAGCTTTCTTT.

This clonotype was detected ten times or more. This rearrangement joins TRBV6-2 or TRBV6-3 to TRBJ2-2; perhaps TRBD2 as D (6 bases). Per the germline V gene, CDR1 is MNHEY and CDR2 is SVGEGT. V lost 3 bases, J lost 2 bases, and 10 bases lay in between. This CDR3 comprises 15 residues. The CDR3 here is CASSYRDFNTGELFF. The CDR3 DNA sequence: TGTGCCAGCAGTTATAGGGACTTCAACACCGGGGAGCTGTTTTTT.

This clonotype was detected ten times or more. The J gene is TRBJ2-6, the V gene TRBV6-6; 10 nucleotides match TRBD1. The CDR3 runs to 17 residues. After removal of 4 bases from V and 0 bases from J, the junction contained 3 bases not matched to a gene. CDR1 MNHNY and CDR2 SVGAGI come from the germline V gene (reference sequence). CDR3 nucleotides: TGTGCCAGCAGTTCCGGGACAGGGGACTCTGGGGCCAACGTCCTGACTTTC. Translating gives CASSSGTGDSGANVLTF.

This chain links TRBV28 with TRBJ2-3; D possibly matches TRBD1 or TRBD2 (5 bases each). The germline V and J ends were trimmed by 4 bases and 8 bases, with 10 bases remaining between them. This CDR3 is built from 12 residues. Germline-derived CDR1 and CDR2 are MDHEN and SYDVKM. DNA for the CDR3: TGTGCCAGCAGTTCGGGGCAGCGTACGCAGTATTTT. It codes for CASSSGQRTQYF.

This clonotype was picked up many times. The chain combines TRBV6-5 with TRBJ1-6, with D possibly TRBD1 on 6 matching bases. Trimming took off 7 bases at V and 9 bases at J, with 22 bases between the two ends. Germline V gene data show CDR1 as MNHEY and CDR2 as SVGAGI. The CDR3 covers 16 residues. The CDR3 bases are TGTGCCAGCACCCATCGGTTAACAGGGTCGGCTTCACCCCTCCACTTT. It is translated as CASTHRLTGSASPLHF.

This clonotype was found many times. The chain employs TRBV19 and TRBJ2-1; D remains ambiguous. This CDR3 spans 14 amino acids. Trimming removed 7 bases from V and 8 bases from J, with 18 bases in between. The V gene's germline CDR1 is LNHDA and CDR2 SQIVND (reference sequence). The CDR3 DNA reads as TGTGCCAGTATCGCAGGCTCCCGGGCCCATGAGCAGTTCTTC. This codes for CASIAGSRAHEQFF.